This TCR beta chain was captured by sequencing in a study of synovial regulatory T cells in juvenile arthritis. Notes on the study in general: TCR diversity was lower in inflammation-associated blood Treg cells than in other blood Treg cells. iaTreg TCR repertoires were largely private across patients and partially overlapped synovial Teff and blood CPL.

TCRdb's table, derived via immunoSEQ multiplex PCR, lists solely in-frame clones and lacks some. This repertoire includes about 9,900 clones. Remarks on this clone: Antigen: not known.

CDR1 is SGHRS, CDR2 YFSETQ, per germline. This CDR3 is built from 15 residues. The entry carries no DNA sequence. The sequence came from a donor aged 2-35 years with juvenile idiopathic arthritis. Material for sequencing was Treg cells from blood. Subset in this sample: HLA-DR+ inflammation-associated blood Treg cells. The rearrangement joins TRBV5-1 to TRBJ1-1; there is no DNA to check the TCRdb D call of TRBD1. CDR3 sequence reads: CASSLGGTTNTEAFF.